This passage covers 10 T cell receptor beta chains from one sample sequenced in a study of blood T cell repertoires in COVID-19 (dated by TCRdb to between 2020 and 2021). The library was generated by the immunoSEQ multiplex PCR assay. TCRdb carries this immuneACCESS record with in-frame sequences only. Its versions omit some clonotypes, under half of them owing to an unresolved V gene in the studies checked, with the rest unexplained. This sample gives fewer than 250,000 clones in total; approximately 88% of them show up just once. Around 3.8% of the sample is held by the ten biggest clonotypes. The sequenced sample consisted of PBMCs or T cells enriched from blood (not recorded which). Every receptor here comes from a woman aged 30 to 39 who had been exposed to COVID-19.

This CDR3 reads CASSPRFAGGPGSSTDTQYF. The CDR3 bases are TGTGCCAGTAGTCCCCGTTTTGCGGGAGGCCCGGGTTCTAGCACAGATACGCAGTATTTT. The genes are TRBV19 and TRBJ2-3, with TRBD2 matching over 8 bases. After removal of 5 bases from V and 0 bases from J, the junction contained 19 bases not matched to a gene. Per germline, CDR1 LNHDA and CDR2 SQIVND (reference sequence). This CDR3 has 20 amino acids. The complete variable domain, with remaining parts taken from reference TRBV19 and TRBJ2-3, reads DGGITQSPKYLFRKEGQNVTLSCEQNLNHDAMYWYRQDPGQGLRLIYYSQIVNDFQKGDIAEGYSVSREKKESFPLTVTSAQKNPTAFYLCASSPRFAGGPGSSTDTQYFGPGTRLTVL.

The chain combines TRBV6-5 with TRBJ1-2; D is possibly TRBD1 (6 bases). CDR1 and CDR2 from the germline V gene are MNHEY and SVGAGI. The CDR3 consists of 15 residues. V was cut by 2 bases and J by 4 bases, with 14 bases left in between. The CDR3 nucleotides read TGTGCCAGCAGTTACGGGGGGGCCCGTCTCTATGGCTACACCTTC. Protein: CASSYGGARLYGYTF.

In its sample, this clone was seen once. J is TRBJ1-5 and V is TRBV10-2; TRBD1 agrees at 9 bases. Germline V gene lookup returns CDR1 WSHSY and CDR2 SAAADI. This CDR3 is 16 amino acids long. Trimming at V came to 6 bases and at J to 2 bases, leaving 8 bases not matched to a gene. CDR3 bases: TGCGCCAGCAGCCCTACAGGGGGCGTTGGCAATCAGCCCCAGCATTTT. Encoded protein: CASSPTGGVGNQPQHF.

The chain carries TRBV7-3 and TRBJ2-7; 7 bases are a match to TRBD1. This CDR3 contains 15 residues. Germline V gene sequence: CDR1 SGHTA, CDR2 FQGTGA. Unmatched junction bases numbered 7, after V lost 3 bases and J lost 2 bases. CDR3 DNA: TGTGCCAGCAGCTTGTGGGACAGTGAGCCCTACGAGCAGTACTTC. It is translated as CASSLWDSEPYEQYF.

V gene TRBV28 combines with J gene TRBJ1-1; D is uncertain. Germline V gene sequence: CDR1 MDHEN, CDR2 SYDVKM. The CDR3 consists of 13 residues. The germline V and J ends were trimmed by 8 bases and 5 bases, with 15 bases remaining between them. CDR3 in amino acids: CASGQEGRTEAFF. CDR3 DNA: TGTGCCAGCGGGCAGGAGGGTAGGACTGAAGCTTTCTTT.

V usage is TRBV2 and J usage is TRBJ1-4; 9 bases fit TRBD1. With 6 bases clipped from V and 6 bases from J, the junction kept 2 bases outside the gene matches. The CDR3 consists of 13 residues. Germline loops: CDR1 SNHLY, CDR2 FYNNEI. CDR3 protein: CASRRTGDEKLFF. CDR3 coding DNA: TGTGCCAGCAGAAGGACAGGGGATGAAAAACTGTTTTTT.

The rearrangement uses TRBV29-1 and TRBJ2-1, with TRBD2 matching 12 bases. The CDR3 sequence is 18 residues long. V dropped 3 bases and J dropped 0; count of bases not matched to a gene: 9. Germline V gene data show CDR1 as SQVTM and CDR2 as ANQGSEA. CDR3 region: CSVDKWLAGGSSYNEQFF. The CDR3 DNA is TGCAGCGTTGATAAGTGGCTAGCGGGAGGGAGCTCCTACAATGAGCAGTTCTTC.

The chain carries TRBV19 and TRBJ1-5; D remains ambiguous. V lost 3 bases to trimming and J lost 5 bases, with 8 bases between them. The germline V gene encodes CDR1 LNHDA and CDR2 SQIVND (reference sequence). The CDR3 runs to 13 residues. The CDR3 spells CASSIIRDQPQHF. In DNA form, the CDR3 reads TGTGCCAGTAGTATTATAAGAGATCAGCCCCAGCATTTT.

This chain uses TRBV6-5 with TRBJ1-1, with D possibly TRBD1 on 5 matching bases. This CDR3 region has 15 residues. Per the germline V gene, CDR1 is MNHEY and CDR2 is SVGAGI. The V gene lost 2 bases and the J gene lost 1 base, with 11 bases spanning the gap. CDR3 DNA sequence: TGTGCCAGCAGTTACCGAAATACAGGGAACACTGAAGCTTTCTTT. Its protein product is CASSYRNTGNTEAFF.

This sequence joins TRBV30 and TRBJ1-2, with TRBD1 identical over 10 bases. In germline, CDR1 is GTSNPN, CDR2 SVGIG (reference sequence). The trim removed 3 bases at V and 5 bases at J, leaving 9 bases unmatched. The CDR3 is 15 residues long. The CDR3 coding sequence is TGTGCCTGGAGGAGACCGACAGGGGGCTTTTATGGCTACACCTTC. It codes for CAWRRPTGGFYGYTF.